One and the same sample provided the 10 T cell receptor beta chains below, sequenced in a study of early T cells in non-severe SARS-CoV-2 infection. MiXCR, run by TCRdb on the 5' RACE reads, gives a single entry per CDR3 protein. The table has roughly 29,000 distinct CDR3 sequences, roughly 5.6% seen once; the top ten hold just under 4.5%. The sample comprised whole blood. These receptors came from an adult who was a healthcare worker with PCR-confirmed SARS-CoV-2 infection or an uninfected control (not recorded which).

This clonotype has a count of ten or more. The chain employs TRBV28 and TRBJ2-7, with D unresolved. CDR3 length: 13 residues. Deletions cut 9 bases from V and 0 bases from J, with 12 bases between. CDR1 and CDR2 from the germline V gene are MDHEN and SYDVKM. CDR3 in DNA: TGTGCCAGTATGGTGGTGAACTCCTACGAGCAGTACTTC. Its translation is CASMVVNSYEQYF.

This clonotype is classed as medium-sized. The rearrangement links TRBV27 to TRBJ2-1, with TRBD2 matching 12 bases. V was pared by 5 bases and J by 8 bases, with 7 bases of the junction left unmatched. CDR1 and CDR2 (germline): MNHEY, SMNVEV (reference sequence). The CDR3 loop spans 15 amino acids. The CDR3 nucleotides are TGTGCCAGCAGTACCAGACTAGCGGGAGACGATGAGCAGTTCTTC. Protein sequence: CASSTRLAGDDEQFF.

The table lists this clonotype with a few counts. This rearrangement joins TRBV19 to TRBJ1-5; 7 positions agree with TRBD1. The V gene's germline CDR1 is LNHDA and CDR2 SQIVND (reference sequence). This CDR3 has 16 amino acids. J lost 0 bases, V lost 0 bases, and 2 bases had no gene match. The CDR3 protein is CASSIEGTVSNQPQHF. In DNA, the CDR3 is TGTGCCAGTAGTATAGAGGGGACAGTTAGCAATCAGCCCCAGCATTTT.

In its sample, this clonotype was seen a few times. V and J are TRBV18 and TRBJ1-4; D is unclear. CDR1 is KGHSH, CDR2 LQKENI, per germline. The CDR3 loop spans 14 amino acids. Trimming pared 3 bases from V and 7 bases from J, leaving 12 bases between. The CDR3 DNA sequence: TGTGCCAGCTCACCCAGCGCAGTTAGTGAAAAACTGTTTTTT. Its translation: CASSPSAVSEKLFF.

The chain carries TRBV18 and TRBJ2-7; the D is unclear. Trimming removed 1 base from V and 8 bases from J, with 6 bases in between. The CDR3 sequence is 11 residues long. Per the germline V gene, CDR1 is KGHSH and CDR2 is LQKENI. The CDR3 nucleotides are TGTGCCAGCTCACCACTGGGGAAGCAGTACTTC. It translates to CASSPLGKQYF.

This clonotype was detected many times. The chain uses TRBV20-1 and TRBJ2-5, with TRBD2 identical over 11 bases. Germline V gene data show CDR1 as DFQATT and CDR2 as SNEGSKA (reference sequence). The CDR3 runs to 16 residues. The J segment lost 0 bases and the V segment lost 1 base, leaving 4 bases of the junction unmatched. The DNA for the CDR3 is TGCAGTGCTAGAGGCGGGACTAGCGGCGACCAAGAGACCCAGTACTTC. As protein: CSARGGTSGDQETQYF.

To note about this clonotype: A read error may explain this, as a much larger clone is one base away. The CDR3 end shows no conserved phenylalanine or tryptophan, and so a read error is likely. This rearrangement joins TRBV29-1 to TRBJ1-6, with unresolved D. From germline, CDR1 is SQVTM and CDR2 ANQGSEA. This CDR3 has 14 residues. Trimming took 4 bases from V and 2 from J, leaving 9 bases between them. This CDR3 reads CSVALGTYNSPLHS. In nucleotides, the CDR3 is TGCAGCGTTGCTTTGGGGACCTATAATTCACCCCTCCACTCT.

This clonotype has a count of ten or more. This chain connects TRBV7-2 to TRBJ1-5; D might be TRBD1 (5 bases). The germline V and J ends were trimmed by 5 bases and 0 bases, with 8 bases remaining between them. The length of the CDR3 is 14 residues. Germline V gives CDR1 SGHTA, CDR2 FQGNSA. The CDR3 protein is CASSDRASNQPQHF. Here the CDR3 DNA reads TGTGCCAGCAGCGACAGAGCTAGCAATCAGCCCCAGCATTTT.

The chain uses TRBV7-9 and TRBJ1-4; the D is unclear. From germline, CDR1 is SEHNR and CDR2 FQNEAQ (reference sequence). Between the trimmed V and J ends, which lost 7 bases and 4 bases, there was a span of 10 bases. This CDR3 is built from 13 residues. The CDR3 region is CASTEDGNEKLFF. CDR3 DNA sequence: TGTGCCAGCACCGAGGACGGTAATGAAAAACTGTTTTTT.

Ten or more counts support this clonotype. The chain employs TRBV20-1 and TRBJ1-2; D might be TRBD1 (6 bases). The CDR3 has 13 residues. V gave up 5 bases and J gave up 1 base, with 11 bases separating them. From germline, CDR1 is DFQATT and CDR2 SNEGSKA (reference sequence). CDR3 sequence: CSASEGGNYGYTF. The CDR3 region has the DNA TGCAGTGCTTCGGAAGGGGGTAACTATGGCTACACCTTC.